The rows below give T cell receptor beta chains drawn from one sample of a study of T cells in Graves' hyperthyroidism and ophthalmopathy. TCRdb called the multiplex PCR reads again in MiXCR, with one record for every CDR3 protein. Of 300,000 to 400,000 distinct CDR3 sequences listed, approximately 14% were seen once; the top ten hold about 22%. Sequenced material: blood. The receptors were gathered from a woman in her twenties or thirties with Graves' hyperthyroidism. The conserved cysteine and the conserved F or W are not part of the CDR3 here. Fields, in order: CDR3 protein, clone size, J gene, V gene. Clone size is not always given. Where it is, it says once, few, many or a class for expanded clones.

ASTSAGRVNTEAF NA TRBJ1-1 TRBV13
ASSYTSDNEQF NA TRBJ2-1 TRBV5-5
ASSLGGTGDETQY NA TRBJ2-5 TRBV7-2
ASSSDTANQPQH many TRBJ1-5 TRBV28
ASSQDRFGNQPQH few TRBJ1-5 TRBV4-3
SVDLADSQETQY many TRBJ2-5 TRBV29-1
ASSPRDYDYNEQF few TRBJ2-1 TRBV14
ASRGQGNFAEAF many TRBJ1-1 TRBV6-1
AISGSPLEGTQY many TRBJ2-5 TRBV10-3
ASGEPLH many TRBJ1-6 TRBV13
ATSRERVGELF few TRBJ2-2 TRBV15
ASSRDREYGYT many TRBJ1-2 TRBV18
SAGGPTLEPQH few TRBJ1-5 TRBV20-1
ASSTRDRGATKF NA TRBJ2-1 TRBV7-2
ASSELRVGDKPLH NA TRBJ1-6 TRBV6-1
ASSQTGTSGRYEQY NA TRBJ2-7 TRBV3-1
ATRTGLEAF many TRBJ1-1 TRBV12-3/TRBV12-4
ASKPNRGASYNEQF NA TRBJ2-1 TRBV6-2/TRBV6-3
ASSLETGREPQH many TRBJ1-5 TRBV7-7
ASSEGGGTDTQY many TRBJ2-3 TRBV6-1
ASRAWEDNYGYT many TRBJ1-2 TRBV6-1
ASQSDRLNTEAF many TRBJ1-1 TRBV2
ASSQVPRGTGKF few TRBJ2-1 TRBV3-1
ATLKRVGNTGELF many TRBJ2-2 TRBV28
ASTSGRGTEAF NA TRBJ1-1 TRBV19
ASTTGTGDNQPQH many TRBJ1-5 TRBV28
ASSPRLALAGANVLT few TRBJ2-6 TRBV7-9
ASSPSRNRVEAF NA TRBJ1-1 TRBV19
ATSEPTGTGAEQF few TRBJ2-1 TRBV24-1
ASSPAGVTNEKLF few TRBJ1-4 TRBV7-9
ASKTTGGPGETQY NA TRBJ2-5 TRBV5-1
SAYTPRYRDSNQPQH NA TRBJ1-5 TRBV20-1
SARAPGTSPRYEQY many TRBJ2-7 TRBV20-1
ASKSSGVHGELF NA TRBJ2-2 TRBV27
AWKYPGRYTEAF few TRBJ1-1 TRBV30
SARGTFGGVSQPQH few TRBJ1-5 TRBV20-1
ASGSGQGTGELF NA TRBJ2-2 TRBV28
ASGPQPQH few TRBJ1-5 TRBV12-3/TRBV12-4
ASSSLDRGTNTEAF many TRBJ1-1 TRBV28
ASSPGEREGRYEQY NA TRBJ2-7 TRBV28
ASRGGGSSEKLF many TRBJ1-4 TRBV6-1
ASSAPGQGNEQF NA TRBJ2-1 TRBV5-4
ASSSPSGVSSYNEQF many TRBJ2-1 TRBV28
ASSRYTGGETDTQY many TRBJ2-3 TRBV7-9
ASSEVGGMGTGYT many TRBJ1-2 TRBV2
ASSSGQLDRSTDTQY many TRBJ2-3 TRBV11-2
ASSSGIYNEQF few TRBJ2-1 TRBV6-1
SAPEWGNEQF many TRBJ2-1 TRBV20-1
SAEEVAGGWNEQF few TRBJ2-1 TRBV20-1
SAEYGARAQETQY many TRBJ2-5 TRBV20-1
SAIDRAGTDTQY NA TRBJ2-3 TRBV20-1
ASSLLAATDTQY many TRBJ2-3 TRBV11-1
ASSLEGRGLQYEQY many TRBJ2-7 TRBV7-4